The present T cell receptor beta chain was sequenced within a study of regulatory T cells in long-lasting Graves disease. On the study more broadly: Positivity for TSH receptor antibodies plus over 5 years of antithyroid drugs meant persistent Graves' disease. Study findings and constraints: There was favoring of TRBV28, TRBJ1-2 and TRBJ2-5 in persistent disease. Persistent Graves' patients showed less TCR diversity than newly diagnosed patients showed.

This CDR3 is 13 amino acids long. Germline V CDR1 and CDR2: LNHDA, SQIVND (reference sequence). Trimming shortened V by 4 bases and J by 1 base, and 8 bases separated the two germline ends. Library construction for TCR beta used iRepertoire HTBI primers and Arm-PCR of CDR3 regions. TCRdb independently ran MiXCR on the multiplex PCR reads; one entry per CDR3 protein. The table includes under 500,000 distinct CDR3 sequences, 20% to 25% detected once. The time point is: persistent/refractory GD, antithyroid drugs over 5 years with positive TRAb. Isolated PBMC RNA provided the starting material for the TCR library. This clonotype was detected only a few times. What it binds is not known.

This TCR was recovered from a female donor with Graves disease. The specimen was peripheral blood mononuclear cells (PBMCs), collected when the disease was refractory, from a patient treated with antithyroid drugs. This chain connects TRBV19 to TRBJ2-7, with unresolved D. The CDR3 spells CASSRSESYEQYF. The DNA for the CDR3 is TGTGCCAGTAGTAGGTCGGAGTCCTACGAGCAGTACTTC.